This note documents a single TCR delta chain sequence. What it recognizes is unknown. The sample comes from a study of Vδ1+ human thymocytes. Study-wide results and limits: Bulk repertoire data may be misinterpreted because of unexpected Vdelta2 sequences. Thymic TRG and TRD repertoires appeared highly polyclonal. Unlike peripheral blood Vdelta1+ controls, thymic delta-chain sequences included approximately 21% Vdelta2 and few Vdelta3.

Extracted RNA was reverse transcribed into cDNA. Pooled V-gene forward primers with one constant-region reverse primer generated the CDR3 amplicons by multiplex PCR. TCRdb reanalyzed the multiplex PCR reads using CATT. The sample yields roughly 50,000 delta-chain clones, 15% seen once. The sorted cells were CD3+ Vdelta1+ Vdelta2- thymocytes from alphabeta-depleted thymus. Vdelta1+ thymocyte sorts reached between roughly 98% and 99.6% purity. The CDR3 runs to 19 residues. Germline CDR1 TSWWSYY, CDR2 QGS. J lost 0 bases, V lost 4 bases, and 14 bases had no gene match. The sequence derives from a boy younger than two who had congenital heart surgery. The rearrangement joins TRDV1 to TRDJ1; 10 nucleotides agree with TRDD3. The specimen was Vdelta1+ gamma-delta thymocytes from the thymus. Subset given: FACS-sorted CD3+ TCRalphabeta- TCRVdelta1+ TCRVdelta2- thymocytes. This CDR3 reads CALGALSWGIPRYTDKLIF. Written as DNA, the CDR3 is TGTGCTCTTGGGGCACTGTCGTGGGGGATACCACGGTACACCGATAAACTCATCTTT.